The present T cell receptor (beta chain) was sequenced within a study of molecular identifiers for immune sequencing clone quantification. Listed TCR primers, together with previously described methods, were used for the bulk TCR libraries. TCRdb passed the PCR reads through MiXCR, listing each CDR3 protein once. The sample lists roughly 40,000 distinct CDR3 sequences, 24% occurring once. Trimming cost V 3 bases and J 5 bases, with 15 bases left between them. CDR1 is KGHDR, CDR2 SFDVKD, per germline. CDR3 length: 16 amino acids. Points on this clonotype: The antigen remains unidentified.

Whole-study results and caveats: Spiked-in Jurkat TCR RNA corresponding to one cell was reported as detectable against approximately 900,000 naive cells.

Naive CD8 T cells were sorted, and the gate applied was CD8+CD4-CCR7+CD45RA+. The receptor's source is a human donor in good health. Some libraries in this study had Jurkat cell RNA spiked in. Sequencing was carried out using naive CD8+ T cells from blood, with Jurkat cell RNA spiked in. The subset here: FACS-sorted CD8+CD4-CCR7+CD45RA+ naive T cells. The chain couples TRBV24-1 to TRBJ2-2, with D perhaps TRBD1 or TRBD2 (5 bases each). The DNA of the CDR3 is TGTGCCACCAGTGATCCAGGGCGGGTAGGGACCGGGGAGCTGTTTTTT. Its translation: CATSDPGRVGTGELFF.